Listed below are T cell receptor beta chains from one sample, sequenced in a study of blood T cell repertoires in COVID-19. TCRdb's copy holds only in-frame clones and misses some; the assay was immunoSEQ multiplex PCR. The table records under 200,000 clones, about 85% of them present only once. Material: peripheral blood. These TCRs come from a man between 18 and 29 years old with acute or convalescent COVID-19. CDR3s include the opening cysteine and the closing phenylalanine or tryptophan. Each record gives: J gene, clone size, V gene, D gene, CDR3 protein, CDR3 DNA. D genes are given only for firm matches. Clone size is not always given. Where it is, it says once, few, many or a class for expanded clones.

TRBJ1-2,NA,TRBV4-1,TRBD1,CASSQPQARQGRYGYTF,TGCGCCAGCAGCCAACCACAAGCAAGACAGGGGCGCTATGGCTACACCTTC
TRBJ1-1,NA,TRBV6-6,TRBD1,CASRRTTGDTEAFF,TGTGCCAGCAGGCGAACAACAGGGGACACTGAAGCTTTCTTT
TRBJ1-4,NA,TRBV6-5,NA,CASSYGMGPNEKLFF,TGTGCCAGCAGTTACGGCATGGGGCCCAATGAAAAACTGTTTTTT
TRBJ1-2,NA,TRBV5-1,NA,CASSPRTEAYGYTF,TGCGCCAGCAGCCCGCGGACAGAGGCTTATGGCTACACCTTC
TRBJ1-1,NA,TRBV10-1,TRBD1,CASSPTGVGTEAFF,TGCGCCAGCAGTCCAACAGGGGTGGGCACTGAAGCTTTCTTT
TRBJ2-6,few,TRBV6-5,NA,CASSYEGAGANVLTF,TGTGCCAGCAGTTACGAGGGGGCTGGGGCCAACGTCCTGACTTTC
TRBJ2-7,NA,TRBV2,TRBD2,CASSSGLAGIYEQYF,TGTGCCAGCAGTTCGGGACTAGCGGGGATCTACGAGCAGTACTTC
TRBJ1-2,NA,TRBV3-1/TRBV3-2,TRBD1,CASSHNPRGLNYGYTF,TGTGCCAGCAGCCACAACCCCAGGGGGCTCAACTATGGCTACACCTTC
TRBJ1-5,NA,TRBV2,NA,CASSWTLSNQPQHF,TGTGCCAGCAGTTGGACACTATCCAATCAGCCCCAGCATTTT
TRBJ2-5,NA,TRBV5-1,NA,CASSFNVEGYQETQYF,TGCGCCAGCAGCTTTAACGTGGAGGGGTACCAAGAGACCCAGTACTTC
TRBJ1-2,NA,TRBV29-1,TRBD1,CSVEKGTGSYGYTF,TGCAGCGTTGAAAAGGGGACAGGAAGCTATGGCTACACCTTC
TRBJ1-5,NA,TRBV6-1,NA,CASSESHQPQHF,TGTGCCAGCAGTGAAAGCCATCAGCCCCAGCATTTT
TRBJ2-3,NA,TRBV30,TRBD2,CAWSFHSGGAWRTDTQYF,TGTGCCTGGTCGTTCCATAGCGGGGGGGCCTGGAGGACAGATACGCAGTATTTT
TRBJ1-5,few,TRBV30,TRBD1,CAWSEGTGRSWQPQHF,TGTGCCTGGAGTGAAGGGACAGGGAGGTCGTGGCAGCCCCAGCATTTT
TRBJ2-2,NA,TRBV11-2,NA,CASSLGGLNGELFF,TGTGCCAGCAGCTTGGGGGGGCTTAACGGGGAGCTGTTTTTT
TRBJ2-1,few,TRBV11-2,NA,CASRGWGGSYNEQFF,TGTGCCAGCAGGGGATGGGGAGGCTCCTACAATGAGCAGTTCTTC
TRBJ2-1,NA,TRBV5-1,TRBD1,CASSETGGKEQFF,TGCGCCAGCAGCGAAACAGGGGGCAAGGAGCAGTTCTTC
TRBJ1-1,few,TRBV19,TRBD1,CASRLIGQGKPVNTEAFF,TGTGCCAGTAGGCTCATAGGACAGGGGAAGCCGGTGAACACTGAAGCTTTCTTT
TRBJ2-3,NA,TRBV5-4,TRBD2,CASSSEAGAMGTQYF,TGTGCCAGCAGCTCGGAAGCGGGGGCCATGGGTACGCAGTATTTT
TRBJ1-5,once,TRBV27,NA,CASSLRVNQPQHF,TGTGCCAGCAGTTTACGAGTCAATCAGCCCCAGCATTTT
TRBJ2-5,NA,TRBV3-1/TRBV3-2,NA,CASNGGAPYLGETQYF,TGTGCCAGCAATGGGGGGGCCCCCTACCTTGGGGAGACCCAGTACTTC
TRBJ1-3,NA,TRBV10-1,NA,CAINRSNTIYF,TGCGCCATCAACAGGTCCAACACCATATATTTT
TRBJ1-5,NA,TRBV19,NA,CATERRGGNQPQHF,TGTGCCACCGAGCGCCGCGGGGGCAATCAGCCCCAGCATTTT
TRBJ2-1,NA,TRBV7-2,TRBD2,CASSAISGGSPAEQFF,TGTGCCAGCAGCGCCATTAGCGGGGGGTCCCCCGCGGAGCAGTTCTTC
TRBJ2-1,NA,TRBV7-8,NA,CASSPATSYNEQFF,TGTGCCAGCAGCCCGGCGACATCTTACAATGAGCAGTTCTTC
TRBJ1-2,NA,TRBV30,NA,CAWSQMDRANYGYTF,TGTGCCTGGAGCCAAATGGACAGAGCTAACTATGGCTACACCTTC
TRBJ2-3,NA,TRBV4-1,NA,CASSQDWVRGTGVTDTQYF,TGCGCCAGCAGCCAAGATTGGGTCAGGGGGACTGGAGTGACAGATACGCAGTATTTT
TRBJ1-1,NA,TRBV28,TRBD1,CASSLTDRGRVEAFF,TGTGCCAGCAGTTTAACAGACAGGGGGCGTGTTGAAGCTTTCTTT
TRBJ1-3,NA,TRBV30,NA,CAWSWLSSGNTIYF,TGTGCCTGGAGTTGGTTGAGCTCTGGAAACACCATATATTTT
TRBJ1-1,NA,TRBV19,NA,CASSIDGRTEAFF,TGTGCCAGTAGTATAGATGGGAGGACTGAAGCTTTCTTT
TRBJ2-2,NA,TRBV11-1,NA,CASSSTANTGELFF,TGTGCCAGCAGCTCGACTGCGAACACCGGGGAGCTGTTTTTT
TRBJ1-5,NA,TRBV4-2,TRBD1,CASSQGTGGTPQHF,TGTGCCAGCAGCCAAGGGACAGGGGGGACGCCCCAGCATTTT
TRBJ1-1,NA,TRBV10-2,NA,CASTSGPRNAEAFF,TGCGCCAGCACATCAGGTCCCAGGAACGCTGAAGCTTTCTTT
TRBJ2-3,NA,TRBV27,TRBD1,CASSPNRGPTDTQYF,TGTGCCAGCAGCCCTAACAGGGGGCCCACAGATACGCAGTATTTT
TRBJ2-1,NA,TRBV19,NA,CASSIDQEQFF,TGTGCCAGTAGTATAGATCAGGAGCAGTTCTTC
TRBJ1-5,NA,TRBV18,NA,CASRSEEFSNQPQHF,TGTGCCAGCCGTTCAGAGGAGTTTAGCAATCAGCCCCAGCATTTT
TRBJ1-1,NA,TRBV5-4,NA,CASSDPLTRSDFF,TGTGCCAGCAGCGATCCCTTGACACGTAGCGATTTCTTT
TRBJ2-3,NA,TRBV24-1,NA,CATSDRDSVAADTQYF,TGTGCCACCAGTGATCGAGACTCTGTAGCCGCAGATACGCAGTATTTT
TRBJ1-5,few,TRBV19,TRBD1,CASRQGIANQPQHF,TGTGCCAGTAGACAGGGGATTGCTAATCAGCCCCAGCATTTT
TRBJ2-3,NA,TRBV7-6,NA,CASSPTGPDTQYF,TGTGCCAGCAGCCCCACAGGTCCGGATACGCAGTATTTT
TRBJ2-1,NA,TRBV7-2,TRBD2,CASSLVRGDYNEQFF,TGTGCCAGCAGCTTAGTGCGGGGGGACTACAATGAGCAGTTCTTC
TRBJ1-1,NA,TRBV18,NA,CASSHRQRSNTEAFF,TGTGCCAGCTCACACCGACAAAGATCGAACACTGAAGCTTTCTTT
TRBJ2-1,NA,TRBV15,NA,CATSRDGWDEQFF,TGTGCCACCAGCAGAGACGGGTGGGATGAGCAGTTCTTC
TRBJ1-6,NA,TRBV5-1,TRBD1,CASSSGTGRDSPLHF,TGCGCCAGCAGCTCCGGGACAGGGCGCGATTCACCCCTCCACTTT
TRBJ2-2,NA,TRBV6-6,NA,CASSYGDRTGELFF,TGTGCCAGCAGTTACGGAGACAGAACCGGGGAGCTGTTTTTT
TRBJ1-2,NA,TRBV20-1,NA,CSASRGNYGYTF,TGCAGTGCTAGTCGGGGGAACTATGGCTACACCTTC
TRBJ2-1,NA,TRBV7-2,TRBD2,CASSLRAGGGYNEQFF,TGTGCCAGCAGCTTGAGAGCGGGGGGCGGCTACAATGAGCAGTTCTTC
TRBJ1-1,once,TRBV3-1/TRBV3-2,NA,CASSQGAGRGTEAFF,TGTGCCAGCAGCCAAGGTGCGGGAAGGGGTACTGAAGCTTTCTTT
TRBJ2-7,NA,TRBV9,TRBD1,CASSVSPGDRTYEQYF,TGTGCCAGCAGCGTAAGTCCAGGGGACAGAACCTACGAGCAGTACTTC